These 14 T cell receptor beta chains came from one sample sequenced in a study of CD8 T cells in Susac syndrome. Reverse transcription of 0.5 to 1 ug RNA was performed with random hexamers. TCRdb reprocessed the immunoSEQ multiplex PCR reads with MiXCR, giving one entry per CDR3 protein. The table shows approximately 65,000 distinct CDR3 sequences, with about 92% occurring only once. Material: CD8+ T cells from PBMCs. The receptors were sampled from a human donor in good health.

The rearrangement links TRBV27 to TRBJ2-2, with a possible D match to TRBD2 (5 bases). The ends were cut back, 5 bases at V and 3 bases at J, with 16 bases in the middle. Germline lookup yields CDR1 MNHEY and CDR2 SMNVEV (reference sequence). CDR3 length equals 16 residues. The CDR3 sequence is CASSTPWARDTGELFF. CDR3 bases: TGTGCCAGCAGTACGCCGTGGGCGCGGGACACCGGGGAGCTGTTTTTT.

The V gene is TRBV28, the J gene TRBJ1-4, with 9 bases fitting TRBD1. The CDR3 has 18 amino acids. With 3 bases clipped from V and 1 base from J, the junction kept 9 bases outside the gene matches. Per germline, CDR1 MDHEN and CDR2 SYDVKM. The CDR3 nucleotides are TGTGCCAGCAGTTTTGACCGGGACAGGGATGTAACTAATGAAAAACTGTTTTTT. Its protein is CASSFDRDRDVTNEKLFF.

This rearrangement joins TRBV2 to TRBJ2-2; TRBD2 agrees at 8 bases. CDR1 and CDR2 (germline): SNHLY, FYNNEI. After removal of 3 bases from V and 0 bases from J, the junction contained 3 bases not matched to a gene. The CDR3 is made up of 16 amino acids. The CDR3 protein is CASSETSATNTGELFF. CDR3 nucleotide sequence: TGTGCCAGCAGTGAGACTAGCGCCACGAACACCGGGGAGCTGTTTTTT.

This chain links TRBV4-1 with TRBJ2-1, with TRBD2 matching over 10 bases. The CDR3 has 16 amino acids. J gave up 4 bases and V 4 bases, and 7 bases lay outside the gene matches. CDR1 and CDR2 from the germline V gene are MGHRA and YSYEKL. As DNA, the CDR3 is TGCGCCAGCAGCCCCCACGATAGCGGGGGGTACAATGAGCAGTTCTTC. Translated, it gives CASSPHDSGGYNEQFF.

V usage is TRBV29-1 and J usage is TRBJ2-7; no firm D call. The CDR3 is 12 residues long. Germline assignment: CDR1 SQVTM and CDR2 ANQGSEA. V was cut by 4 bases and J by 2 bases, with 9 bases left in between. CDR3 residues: CSVGSLPYEQYF. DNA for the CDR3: TGCAGCGTTGGGTCCCTCCCCTACGAGCAGTACTTC.

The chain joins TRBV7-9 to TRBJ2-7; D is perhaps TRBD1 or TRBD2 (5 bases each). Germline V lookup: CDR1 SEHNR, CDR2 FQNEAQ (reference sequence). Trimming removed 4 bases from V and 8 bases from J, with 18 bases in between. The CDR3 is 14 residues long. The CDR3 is CASSSHRGRAQQYF. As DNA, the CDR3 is TGTGCCAGCAGCTCCCACCGGGGCAGGGCACAGCAGTACTTC.

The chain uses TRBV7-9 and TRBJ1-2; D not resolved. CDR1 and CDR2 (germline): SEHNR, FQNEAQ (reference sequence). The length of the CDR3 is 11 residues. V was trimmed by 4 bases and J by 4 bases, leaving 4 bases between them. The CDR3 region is CASSSVYGYTF. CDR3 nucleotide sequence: TGTGCCAGCAGCTCCGTCTATGGCTACACCTTC.

The CDR3 sequence is CASSPTTGDNTGELFF. CDR3 in DNA: TGTGCCAGCAGCCCGACGACAGGCGATAACACCGGGGAGCTGTTTTTT. The rearrangement uses TRBV9 and TRBJ2-2, with D possibly being TRBD1 (6 bases). Deletions cut 4 bases from V and 2 bases from J, with 15 bases between. In germline, CDR1 is SGDLS, CDR2 YYNGEE. CDR3 length equals 16 residues.

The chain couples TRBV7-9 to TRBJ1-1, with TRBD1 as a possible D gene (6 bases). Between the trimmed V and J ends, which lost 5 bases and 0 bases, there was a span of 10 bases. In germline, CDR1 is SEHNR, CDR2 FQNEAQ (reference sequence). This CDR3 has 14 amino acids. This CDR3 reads CASSRTDMNTEAFF. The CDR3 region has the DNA TGTGCCAGCAGCCGGACAGATATGAACACTGAAGCTTTCTTT.

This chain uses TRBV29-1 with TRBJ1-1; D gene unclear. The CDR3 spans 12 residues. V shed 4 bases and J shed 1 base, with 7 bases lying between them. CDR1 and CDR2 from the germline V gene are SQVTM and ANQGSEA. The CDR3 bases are TGCAGCGTTGCGTGGGGGAACACTGAAGCTTTCTTT. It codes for CSVAWGNTEAFF.

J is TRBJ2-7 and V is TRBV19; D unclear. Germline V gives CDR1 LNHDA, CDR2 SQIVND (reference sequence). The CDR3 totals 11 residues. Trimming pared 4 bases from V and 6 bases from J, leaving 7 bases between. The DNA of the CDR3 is TGTGCCAGTAGTACCCCCGCCGAGCAGTACTTC. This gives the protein CASSTPAEQYF.

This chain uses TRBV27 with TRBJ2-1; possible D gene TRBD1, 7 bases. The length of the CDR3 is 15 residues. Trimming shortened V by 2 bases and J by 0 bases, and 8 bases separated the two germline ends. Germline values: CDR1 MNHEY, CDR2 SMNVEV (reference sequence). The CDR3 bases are TGTGCCAGCAGTTTACAGGGGGGCTCCTACAATGAGCAGTTCTTC. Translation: CASSLQGGSYNEQFF.

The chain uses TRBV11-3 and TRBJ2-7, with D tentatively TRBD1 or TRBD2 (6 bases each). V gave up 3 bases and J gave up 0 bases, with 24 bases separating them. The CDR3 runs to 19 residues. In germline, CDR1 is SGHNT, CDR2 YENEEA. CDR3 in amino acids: CASSFEGGASENLSYEQYF. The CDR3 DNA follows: TGTGCCAGCAGCTTTGAGGGGGGCGCGTCCGAAAACCTCTCCTACGAGCAGTACTTC.

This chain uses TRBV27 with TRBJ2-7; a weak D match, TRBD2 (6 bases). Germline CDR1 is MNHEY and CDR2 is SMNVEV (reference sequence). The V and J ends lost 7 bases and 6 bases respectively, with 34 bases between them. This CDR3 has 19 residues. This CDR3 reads CASTMGSTWRAGGSGEQYF. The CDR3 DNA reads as TGTGCCAGCACTATGGGGTCAACCTGGAGGGCAGGAGGCTCGGGCGAGCAGTACTTC.